A selection of T cell receptor beta chains follows, all from one sample in a study of molecular identifiers for immune sequencing clone quantification. MiXCR, run by TCRdb on the PCR reads, gives a single entry per CDR3 protein. The table includes approximately 670,000 distinct CDR3 sequences, just under 20% detected once. The sequencing sample was made of naive CD8+ T cells from blood, with Jurkat cell RNA spiked in. These receptors all stem from a human donor in good health. Some libraries in this study had Jurkat cell RNA spiked in. The CDR3 runs from the conserved cysteine through the conserved F or W. D genes are given only for firm matches. Rows may omit the clone size; those that give it use once, few, many or a size class.

TRBJ2-2	NA	TRBV5-1	NA	TGCGCCAGCAGCCAACCGGGGACCGGGGAGCTGTTTTTT	CASSQPGTGELFF
TRBJ2-6	TRBD2	TRBV5-3	NA	TGTGCCAGCAGCTCGGGGAGGGGTGGGGCCAACGTCCTGACTTTC	CASSSGRGGANVLTF
TRBJ1-2	NA	TRBV3-1	few	TGTGCCAGCAGCCTCTCACGAGAGTATGCTTATGGCTACACCTTC	CASSLSREYAYGYTF
TRBJ2-3	NA	TRBV6-5	many	TGTGCCAGCAGTTACCTAGCCTCAGATACGCAGTATTTT	CASSYLASDTQYF
TRBJ2-7	TRBD1	TRBV5-1	many	TGCGCCAGCAGCTTGGGGGCCCAGGGGGCCTACGAGCAGTACTTC	CASSLGAQGAYEQYF
TRBJ1-1	NA	TRBV5-8	NA	TGTGCCAGCAGCTTGAAGAGAACTGAAGCTTTCTTT	CASSLKRTEAFF
TRBJ1-5	NA	TRBV7-2	many	TGTGCCAGCAGCTCCAACGAGGAGGCAGGGGATTATCAGCCCCAGCATTTT	CASSSNEEAGDYQPQHF
TRBJ2-7	NA	TRBV27	many	TGTGCCAGCAGTTTTTCACAGGGAGGTTCCTACGAGCAGTACTTC	CASSFSQGGSYEQYF
TRBJ2-6	TRBD1	TRBV6-5	few	TGTGCCAGCAGTTACGGGACAGGGGGCGCTGGGGCCAACGTCCTGACTTTC	CASSYGTGGAGANVLTF
TRBJ1-2	NA	TRBV5-4	many	TGTGCCAGCAGAAAATCCGGGACTTCCTTTGGCTACACCTTC	CASRKSGTSFGYTF
TRBJ2-1	NA	TRBV27	few	TGTGCCAGCAGTTTTGCCGCACCCTGGACCATCTACAATGAGCAGTTCTTC	CASSFAAPWTIYNEQFF
TRBJ1-1	TRBD1	TRBV20-1	NA	TGCAGTGCTTCCTCGACAGGGGGCGGCATCACTGAAGCTTTCTTT	CSASSTGGGITEAFF
TRBJ2-7	NA	TRBV12-3/TRBV12-4	NA	TGTGCCAGCAGCCAACCCCCGTTCTACGAGCAGTACTTC	CASSQPPFYEQYF
TRBJ1-1	NA	TRBV19	few	TGTGCCAGTAGTATGTCGACACCTATTTACACTGAAGCTTTCTTT	CASSMSTPIYTEAFF
TRBJ2-7	TRBD2	TRBV29-1	many	TGCAGCGTTGTTCTTAGCGGGAGGACCTATGCTACGGACGAGCAGTACTTC	CSVVLSGRTYATDEQYF
TRBJ2-7	NA	TRBV27	many	TGTGCCAGCAGTTTATTTCCAAACTCCTACGAGCAGTACTTC	CASSLFPNSYEQYF
TRBJ1-1	TRBD1	TRBV5-1	many	TGCGCCAGCAGCGTAGGACAGGGCCGGTCCGGTGAAGCTTTCTTT	CASSVGQGRSGEAFF
TRBJ2-5	NA	TRBV10-3	many	TGTGCCATCAGTGACCGGGACTACCAAGAGACCCAGTACTTC	CAISDRDYQETQYF
TRBJ2-7	NA	TRBV6-2/TRBV6-3	many	TGTGCCAGCAGTAGTCGGGTCTCTACCTACGAGCAGTACTTC	CASSSRVSTYEQYF
TRBJ1-1	TRBD1	TRBV4-1	many	TGCGCCAGCAGCCCCAGGGGGCAAAACACTGAAGCTTTCTTT	CASSPRGQNTEAFF
TRBJ1-1	NA	TRBV12-1	few	TGTGCCAGCAGCTTCCCTAATGGGGAGGGGAACACTGAAGCTTTCTTT	CASSFPNGEGNTEAFF
TRBJ2-7	NA	TRBV7-3	many	TGTGCCAGCAGCTTGCTGGTTGGTACCGAGCAGTACTTC	CASSLLVGTEQYF
TRBJ2-1	TRBD2	TRBV27	NA	TGTGCCGGCACCGCAGCGGGGGGGCCGAATGAGCAGTTCTTC	CAGTAAGGPNEQFF
TRBJ2-7	TRBD1	TRBV7-9	NA	TGTGCCAGCAGCGCCGGGACAGGGCTAGAGAAGGTTGAGCAGTACTTC	CASSAGTGLEKVEQYF
TRBJ2-5	NA	TRBV12-3/TRBV12-4	few	TGTGCCAGCAGTTTACAGGGGACCAACGCCCAAGAGACCCAGTACTTC	CASSLQGTNAQETQYF
TRBJ1-1	NA	TRBV30	few	TGTGCCTGGAGCCTCCACTACTCGGGCACTGAAGCTTTCTTT	CAWSLHYSGTEAFF
TRBJ2-1	TRBD1	TRBV19	few	TGTGCCAGTAGTACAGACAGGGGGCGCATCTATAGTGAGCAGTTCTTC	CASSTDRGRIYSEQFF
TRBJ2-7	NA	TRBV7-2	many	TGTGCCAGCAGCCGGCCACCCACCTACGAGCAGTACTTC	CASSRPPTYEQYF
TRBJ2-1	TRBD2	TRBV2	few	TGTGCCAGCAGTGCCCGGACTAGCGGGATCTACAATGAGCAGTTCTTC	CASSARTSGIYNEQFF
TRBJ2-2	NA	TRBV7-3	many	TGTGCCAGCAGCGAAAAAGGGGGGGCCGGGGAGCTGTTTTTT	CASSEKGGAGELFF
TRBJ1-2	NA	TRBV12-5	NA	TGTGCTAGTGGTCCCTCAGGAATCTATGGCTACACCTTC	CASGPSGIYGYTF
TRBJ1-5	TRBD1	TRBV27	few	TGTGCCAGCTCTCAGGGGGCCCGGCAGCCCCAGCATTTT	CASSQGARQPQHF
TRBJ1-6	NA	TRBV4-3	NA	TGCGCCAGCAGCCAAGATCCGACTGACTCCTATAATACACCCCTCCACTTT	CASSQDPTDSYNTPLHF
TRBJ2-7	NA	TRBV27	NA	TGTGCCAGCAGTGGACAGAGCTACGCGCAGTACTTC	CASSGQSYAQYF
TRBJ2-6	TRBD2	TRBV7-9	many	TGTGCCAGCAGAAAAGGGGTCGCGGGGGGATTCTCTGGGGCCAACGTCCTGACTTTC	CASRKGVAGGFSGANVLTF
TRBJ2-7	TRBD1	TRBV20-1	many	TGCAGTGCTCAGGACAGGGAGACCTACGAGCAGTACTTC	CSAQDRETYEQYF
TRBJ1-1	NA	TRBV3-1	few	TGTGCCAGCAGCCCGGGACCGTTCAACACTGAAGCTTTCTTT	CASSPGPFNTEAFF